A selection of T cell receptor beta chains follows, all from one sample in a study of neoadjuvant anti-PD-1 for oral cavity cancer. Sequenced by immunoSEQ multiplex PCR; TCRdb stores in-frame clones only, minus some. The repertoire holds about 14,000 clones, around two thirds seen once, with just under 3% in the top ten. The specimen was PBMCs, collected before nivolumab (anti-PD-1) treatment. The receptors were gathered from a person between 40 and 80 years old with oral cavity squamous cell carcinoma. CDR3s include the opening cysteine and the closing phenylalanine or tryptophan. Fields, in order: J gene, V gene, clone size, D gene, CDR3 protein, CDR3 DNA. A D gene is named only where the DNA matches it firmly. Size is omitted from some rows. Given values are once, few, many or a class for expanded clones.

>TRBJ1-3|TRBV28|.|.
CASSPPGHGSGNTIYF
TGTGCCAGCAGTCCCCCTGGGCATGGCTCTGGAAACACCATATATTTT
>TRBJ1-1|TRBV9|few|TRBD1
CASSDRGRTEAFF
TGTGCCAGCAGCGACAGGGGAAGGACTGAAGCTTTCTTT
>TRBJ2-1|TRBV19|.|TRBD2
CASSIVGTRYNEQFF
TGTGCCAGTAGTATAGTCGGGACTAGGTACAATGAGCAGTTCTTC
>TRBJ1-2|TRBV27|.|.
CASSSSYREYGYTF
TGTGCCAGCAGTTCCTCATACCGGGAGTATGGCTACACCTTC
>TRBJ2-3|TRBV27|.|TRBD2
CASSSQRESDTQYF
TGTGCCAGCAGTTCCCAGCGGGAGTCTGATACGCAGTATTTT
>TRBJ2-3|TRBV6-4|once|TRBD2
CASSVGISGGGTDTQYF
TGTGCCAGCAGTGTGGGAATCAGCGGGGGCGGAACGGATACGCAGTATTTT
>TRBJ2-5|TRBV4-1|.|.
CASSRRLEETQYF
TGCGCCAGCAGTCGGAGACTGGAGGAGACCCAGTACTTC
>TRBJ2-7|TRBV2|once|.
CASSEGYSGAYEQYF
TGTGCCAGCAGTGAGGGGTATTCGGGGGCCTACGAGCAGTACTTC
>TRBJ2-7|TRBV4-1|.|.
CASSPIFRGSYEQYF
TGCGCCAGCAGCCCCATATTCCGGGGCAGCTACGAGCAGTACTTC
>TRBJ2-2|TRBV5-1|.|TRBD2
CASSRLAGDPTGELFF
TGCGCCAGCAGCCGACTAGCGGGGGACCCAACCGGGGAGCTGTTTTTT
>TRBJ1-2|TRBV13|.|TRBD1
CASSYGQGFNYGYTF
TGTGCCAGCAGCTACGGACAGGGATTTAACTATGGCTACACCTTC
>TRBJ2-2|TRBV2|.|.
CASSELGPNTGELFF
TGTGCCAGCAGTGAACTGGGTCCCAACACCGGGGAGCTGTTTTTT
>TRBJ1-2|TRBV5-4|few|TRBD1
CASSEDNTGEEHGYTF
TGTGCCAGCAGCGAAGACAATACAGGGGAAGAGCATGGCTACACCTTC
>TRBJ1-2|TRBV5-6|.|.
CASSLSVVDYGYTF
TGTGCCAGCAGCTTGTCCGTGGTGGACTATGGCTACACCTTC
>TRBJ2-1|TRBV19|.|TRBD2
CASSITSGSLEQFF
TGTGCCAGTAGTATAACTAGCGGGAGTCTTGAGCAGTTCTTC
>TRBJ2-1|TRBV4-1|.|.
CASSLLGSVSYNEQFF
TGCGCCAGCAGCCTACTGGGTAGCGTCTCCTACAATGAGCAGTTCTTC
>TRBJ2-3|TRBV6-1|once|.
CASPEAAGGADTQYF
TGTGCCAGCCCAGAAGCGGCCGGGGGCGCAGATACGCAGTATTTT
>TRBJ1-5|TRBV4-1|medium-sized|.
CASSQGRPGSNQPQHF
TGCGCCAGCAGCCAAGGTCGACCAGGGAGCAATCAGCCCCAGCATTTT
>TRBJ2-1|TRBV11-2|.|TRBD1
CASRRPGQRTYNEQFF
TGTGCCAGCAGACGACCGGGACAGCGGACCTACAATGAGCAGTTCTTC
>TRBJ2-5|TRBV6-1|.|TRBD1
CAIFRSGGWAETQYF
TGTGCCATCTTTCGGTCAGGGGGTTGGGCAGAGACCCAGTACTTC
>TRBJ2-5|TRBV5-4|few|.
CASTLTGHLQETQYF
TGTGCCAGCACCCTGACAGGACATCTCCAAGAGACCCAGTACTTC
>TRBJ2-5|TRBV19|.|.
CASSSLRDLYQETQYF
TGTGCCAGTAGTTCCCTTCGGGACTTGTACCAAGAGACCCAGTACTTC
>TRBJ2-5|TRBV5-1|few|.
CASSLTSTRTETQYF
TGCGCCAGCAGCTTGACCTCCACTCGGACGGAGACCCAGTACTTC
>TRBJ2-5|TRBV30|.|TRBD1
CAWSPGTAQETQYF
TGTGCCTGGAGTCCAGGGACAGCTCAAGAGACCCAGTACTTC
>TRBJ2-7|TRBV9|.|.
CASSPSPGHEQYF
TGTGCCAGCAGCCCCAGCCCAGGGCACGAGCAGTACTTC
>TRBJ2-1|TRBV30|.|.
CAWTVGGSSYNEQFF
TGTGCCTGGACGGTTGGCGGAAGCTCCTACAATGAGCAGTTCTTC
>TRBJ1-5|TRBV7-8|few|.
CASSLVTHEPQHF
TGTGCCAGCAGCTTAGTTACACACGAGCCCCAGCATTTT
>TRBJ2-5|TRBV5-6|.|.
CASSVTEETQYF
TGTGCCAGCAGCGTAACGGAAGAGACCCAGTACTTC
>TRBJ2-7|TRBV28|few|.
CASSKFRTRSYEQYF
TGTGCCAGCAGTAAGTTCCGGACACGATCCTACGAGCAGTACTTC
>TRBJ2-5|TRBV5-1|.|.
CASRGDLGQTQYF
TGCGCCAGCCGGGGAGACCTGGGCCAGACCCAGTACTTC
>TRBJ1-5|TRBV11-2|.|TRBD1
CASSRDRDQPQHF
TGTGCCAGCAGCCGAGACAGGGACCAGCCCCAGCATTTT
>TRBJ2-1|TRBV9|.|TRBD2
CASSARLAGYNEQFF
TGTGCCAGCAGCGCAAGACTAGCGGGCTACAATGAGCAGTTCTTC
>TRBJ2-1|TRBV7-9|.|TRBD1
CASSLPGTGGEQFF
TGTGCCAGCAGTCTACCAGGGACAGGGGGTGAGCAGTTCTTC
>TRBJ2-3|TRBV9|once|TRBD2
CASSEAPGTSGGAGTQYF
TGTGCCAGCAGCGAGGCTCCCGGGACTAGCGGGGGGGCCGGTACGCAGTATTTT
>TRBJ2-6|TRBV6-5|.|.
CASSPVSSGANVLTF
TGTGCCAGCAGCCCCGTTAGCTCTGGGGCCAACGTCCTGACTTTC
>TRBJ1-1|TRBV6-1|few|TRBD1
CASTRQGVSTEAFF
TGTGCCAGCACCCGACAGGGGGTTTCGACTGAAGCTTTCTTT
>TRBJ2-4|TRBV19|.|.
CASSMGETKNIQYF
TGTGCCAGTAGTATGGGGGAAACCAAAAACATTCAGTACTTC
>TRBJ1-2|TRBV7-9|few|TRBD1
CASSSSGQGRYGYTF
TGTGCCAGCAGCTCCTCAGGACAGGGCCGCTATGGCTACACCTTC
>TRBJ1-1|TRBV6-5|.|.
CASSTARGTNTEAFF
TGTGCCAGCAGCACGGCGCGGGGCACGAACACTGAAGCTTTCTTT
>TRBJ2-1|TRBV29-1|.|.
CSVVFAGRLYNEQFF
TGCAGCGTTGTTTTTGCGGGAAGGCTCTACAATGAGCAGTTCTTC
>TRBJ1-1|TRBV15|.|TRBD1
CATARGFRNTEAFF
TGTGCCACCGCCAGGGGGTTCCGGAACACTGAAGCTTTCTTT
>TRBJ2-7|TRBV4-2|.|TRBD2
CASSQDRLASSYEQYF
TGTGCCAGCAGCCAAGATAGACTAGCGAGCTCCTACGAGCAGTACTTC
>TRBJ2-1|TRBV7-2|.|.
CASSFQGGNEQFF
TGTGCCAGCAGCTTCCAGGGTGGCAATGAGCAGTTCTTC
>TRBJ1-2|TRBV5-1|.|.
CASSADMHGYTF
TGCGCCAGCAGCGCCGACATGCATGGCTACACCTTC
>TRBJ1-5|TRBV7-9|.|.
CASSLSIQPQHF
TGTGCCAGCAGCTTATCAATTCAGCCCCAGCATTTT
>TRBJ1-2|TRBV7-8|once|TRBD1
CASSSTGGAYGYTF
TGTGCCAGCAGCTCCACAGGGGGCGCGTATGGCTACACCTTC
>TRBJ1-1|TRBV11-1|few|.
CASSLAGGSTEAFF
TGTGCCAGCAGCTTAGCGGGAGGGAGCACTGAAGCTTTCTTT
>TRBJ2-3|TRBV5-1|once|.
CASSLGGIGPDTQYF
TGCGCCAGCAGCTTGGGGGGTATTGGACCAGATACGCAGTATTTT
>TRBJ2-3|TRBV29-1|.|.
CSVNDRRGTDTQYF
TGCAGCGTGAATGACAGGAGGGGCACAGATACGCAGTATTTT
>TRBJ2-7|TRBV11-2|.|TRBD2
CASTALAGVHQYEQYF
TGTGCCAGCACCGCTCTAGCGGGGGTGCACCAATACGAGCAGTACTTC
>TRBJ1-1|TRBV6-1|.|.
CASGRWNTEAFF
TGTGCCAGCGGGAGGTGGAACACTGAAGCTTTCTTT
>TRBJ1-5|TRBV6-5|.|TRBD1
CASRPGTGTLLPQHF
TGTGCCAGCAGGCCCGGGACAGGGACCCTTCTGCCCCAGCATTTT
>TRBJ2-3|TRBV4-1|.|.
CASSQVGREVPDTQYF
TGCGCCAGCAGCCAAGTTGGTCGAGAAGTGCCAGATACGCAGTATTTT
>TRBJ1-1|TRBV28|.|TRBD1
CASSLRTGKAFF
TGTGCCAGCAGTCTGCGGACAGGGAAAGCTTTCTTT
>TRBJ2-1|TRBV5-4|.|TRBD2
CASSFGLAGENEQFF
TGTGCCAGCAGCTTTGGGCTAGCGGGAGAAAATGAGCAGTTCTTC
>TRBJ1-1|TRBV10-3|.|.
CAHPAGGGTEAFF
TGTGCCCATCCGGCGGGGGGGGGTACTGAAGCTTTCTTT
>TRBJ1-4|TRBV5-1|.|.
CASSLEPVGEKLFF
TGCGCCAGCAGCCTGGAACCCGTGGGTGAAAAACTGTTTTTT